This T cell receptor (beta chain) was identified during a study of blood T cells in healthy people across ages. Study outcomes and limitations: Diversity was higher, and naive CD4+ cells more numerous, in long-lived donors than in aged donors.

Together with a sample-barcoded 5' primer, a J-beta primer mix was included in a second PCR lasting roughly 7 to 11 cycles. TCRdb fed the 5' RACE reads into MiXCR, producing one record per CDR3 protein. The sample includes approximately 690,000 distinct CDR3 sequences, roughly 58% of them seen just once. Germline CDR1 and CDR2: SGHAT and FQNNGV. This CDR3 spans 14 amino acids. Comment on this clonotype: Its antigen is not known. A junction end diverges from the germline sequence, so it may reflect a read error.

V is TRBV11-2 and J is TRBJ2-7; TRBD2 is a possible D gene (6 bases). The J call may not be correct, given that the DNA end is closer to TRBJ2-5. The receptor's source is a man aged 55-75 years in good health. The sequenced sample consisted of blood. CDR3 loop: CASSLNQLAKTQYF. In nucleotides, the CDR3 is TGCGCCAGCAGCTTAAATCAGCTAGCGAAGACCCAGTACTTC.